The 2 T cell receptor beta chains in this list originate from one sample, sequenced in a study of T cell responses to AZD1222 COVID-19 vaccine. Sequencing used immunoSEQ multiplex PCR; TCRdb keeps in-frame clones, though not all of them. The table lists 150,000 or so clones, about 90% of them singletons. Material: peripheral blood, obtained 28 days after the second AZD1222 dose. Every receptor here comes from an adult who received the AZD1222 COVID-19 vaccine.

The rearrangement uses TRBV6-1 and TRBJ2-7; D remains unclear. Germline V lookup: CDR1 MNHNS, CDR2 SASEGT. V was pared by 2 bases and J by 4 bases, with 6 bases between. CDR3 length equals 12 residues. CDR3 DNA: TGTGCCAGCAGTGAACAACGTTACGAGCAGTACTTC. Protein: CASSEQRYEQYF.

The chain employs TRBV2 and TRBJ2-1; 10 positions match TRBD1. J was trimmed by 6 bases and V by 11 bases; bases with no gene match: 10. Looked up from germline, CDR1 is SNHLY and CDR2 is FYNNEI. This CDR3 has 14 amino acids. CDR3 coding DNA: TGTGCCGGGTCTTTGGACAGGGGGGGCAATGAGCAGTTCTTC. It yields the protein CAGSLDRGGNEQFF.